This T cell receptor beta chain was identified in a study of CD8 T cells in ankylosing spondylitis. Germline loops: CDR1 DFQATT, CDR2 SNEGSKA (reference sequence). V was cut by 3 bases and J by 2 bases, with 8 bases left in between. This CDR3 spans 12 amino acids. A quantitative 5'-RACE method, one with molecular barcodes, was used to make TCR beta libraries. TCRdb passed the 5' RACE reads through MiXCR, listing each CDR3 protein once. The sample includes 250,000 to 400,000 distinct CDR3 sequences, approximately 10% of them seen just once. At least ten counts were recorded for this clonotype. The TCR was taken from a female donor with ankylosing spondylitis or in good health (not recorded which). Input material: blood, either unsorted or a sorted T cell fraction (not recorded which). This chain links TRBV20-1 with TRBJ2-7, with D unresolved. The CDR3 is CSARPGAYEQYF. CDR3 nucleotide sequence: TGCAGTGCTAGGCCCGGAGCCTACGAGCAGTACTTC.